The sample holds a few counts of the clone carrying this T cell receptor beta chain. TCRdb reprocessed the RT-PCR reads via MiXCR and lists one record per CDR3 protein. Of 410,000 or so distinct CDR3 sequences in the sample, roughly 17% were seen once. The data were taken from a study of patients and donors after allogeneic stem cell transplantation. Sequencing was done on a sample of blood, either unsorted or a sorted T cell fraction (not recorded which). The clonotype was recovered from a human donor who was either an allogeneic HSCT recipient or a stem cell or donor lymphocyte infusion donor (not recorded which). It is not recorded whose cells these are; they may come from a transplant donor.

CDR3 loop: CASSLQGAAMTTQYF. The CDR3 DNA sequence: TGTGCCAGCAGTCTCCAGGGGGCTGCGATGACTACGCAGTATTTT. V usage is TRBV27 and J usage is TRBJ2-3; 8 bases match TRBD1. Germline lookup yields CDR1 MNHEY and CDR2 SMNVEV (reference sequence). With V trimmed by 5 bases and J by 8 bases, 12 bases remained unmatched. This CDR3 spans 15 amino acids.